Listed below are T cell receptor beta chains from one sample, sequenced in a study of blood T cell repertoires in COVID-19. Measured with immunoSEQ multiplex PCR; TCRdb has only the in-frame clones, and not every one. Here the sample spans 95,000 to 120,000 clones, less than 85% being singletons. The material sequenced was peripheral blood. The receptors were sampled from a woman aged 35 to 49 with acute or convalescent COVID-19. CDR3s leave out the opening cysteine and the closing phenylalanine or tryptophan.

v_gene	j_gene	CDR3aa
TRBV5-4	TRBJ2-2	ASSAGTVETGELF
TRBV11-2	TRBJ2-7	ASSLAGGHEQY
TRBV10-1	TRBJ2-4	AIDGTGGKNIQY
TRBV3-1/TRBV3-2	TRBJ2-2	ASSQKGGGELF
TRBV5-1	TRBJ1-4	ASSLEGTGDEKLF
TRBV30	TRBJ1-4	AWIMCLKYDRAISWATNEKLF
TRBV29-1	TRBJ2-5	SVDTSGGVFRETQY
TRBV24-1	TRBJ2-5	ATSDPRVYQETQY
TRBV7-2	TRBJ1-3	ASSLAGQNSGNTIY
TRBV7-9	TRBJ2-7	ASSRTSGGYEQY
TRBV10-3	TRBJ1-3	AIYSGNTIY
TRBV7-7	TRBJ2-6	ASSPPGGPGANVLT
TRBV28	TRBJ1-2	ASSLQGRGYT
TRBV7-3	TRBJ2-3	ASSLFASTSTDTQY
TRBV19	TRBJ2-2	ASSSRGTVDTGELF
TRBV7-4	TRBJ2-5	ASRKRPGQGFQETQY
TRBV7-9	TRBJ1-6	ASSSRDSNSPLH
TRBV4-1	TRBJ2-1	ASSQSGGIYNEQF
TRBV6-2/TRBV6-3	TRBJ2-7	ASSLMDNYEQY
TRBV24-1	TRBJ1-6	ATSAGPGGNSPLH
TRBV12-3/TRBV12-4	TRBJ1-2	ASSAGGLGGYT
TRBV27	TRBJ2-2	ASSLVDYTGELF
TRBV5-1	TRBJ2-1	ASSPGTGLFNEQF
TRBV29-1	TRBJ1-1	SVESVRGSEAF
TRBV6-1	TRBJ2-7	ASSSTQGPHEQY
TRBV5-4	TRBJ2-5	ASSTGLGPETQY
TRBV18	TRBJ2-1	ASSPQGQGLMQF
TRBV30	TRBJ1-6	AWSDQRGTPLH
TRBV28	TRBJ1-1	ASCTNRGGTEAF
TRBV7-9	TRBJ1-1	ASSLLRTEAF
TRBV29-1	TRBJ2-4	STEGGDGIQY
TRBV9	TRBJ2-1	ASSEERGMSEQF
TRBV3-1/TRBV3-2	TRBJ1-6	ASSQDGGVSPLH
TRBV6-4	TRBJ2-1	ASSYSGGAGNEQF
TRBV7-3	TRBJ2-2	ASSPSRARATNTGELF
TRBV6-1	TRBJ2-3	ASSEGGGQY
TRBV6-1	TRBJ2-7	ASSDVREVGEQY
TRBV5-4	TRBJ1-4	ASSSPNRAGGEKLF
TRBV5-6	TRBJ1-1	ASSNLPGDTEAF
TRBV5-4	TRBJ2-3	ASSSGGRTDTQY
TRBV6-6	TRBJ1-4	ASSPQGAANEKLF
TRBV4-2	TRBJ2-7	ASSQPYISGGTSSYEQY
TRBV30	TRBJ2-3	AWSLGTSDSTDTQY
TRBV28	TRBJ1-6	ANQPRTGDSPLH
TRBV12-3/TRBV12-4	TRBJ2-5	ASSFGGETQY
TRBV3-1/TRBV3-2	TRBJ1-6	ASSQDRGDRGGSPLH
TRBV11-2	TRBJ2-2	ATSGLYGEELF
TRBV6-5	TRBJ2-5	ASSYKAGTGRY
TRBV6-5	TRBJ2-2	ASRVVSVTGELF
TRBV29-1	TRBJ2-7	SVLGTSGDYEQY
TRBV11-2	TRBJ1-1	ASSPTDRFNTEAF
TRBV5-1	TRBJ2-5	ASSLARAGASGETQY
TRBV10-3	TRBJ2-2	AISESRPGQGAGELF